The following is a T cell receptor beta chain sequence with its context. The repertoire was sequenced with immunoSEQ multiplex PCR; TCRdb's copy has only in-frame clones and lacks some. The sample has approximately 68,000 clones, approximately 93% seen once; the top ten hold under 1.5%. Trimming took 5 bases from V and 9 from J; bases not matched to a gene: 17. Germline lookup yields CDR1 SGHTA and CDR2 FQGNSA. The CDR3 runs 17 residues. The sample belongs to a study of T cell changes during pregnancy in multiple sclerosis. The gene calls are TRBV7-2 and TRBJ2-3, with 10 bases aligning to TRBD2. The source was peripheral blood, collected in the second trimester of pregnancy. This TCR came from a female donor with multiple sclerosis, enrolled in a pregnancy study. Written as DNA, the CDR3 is TGTGCCAGCAGCCCCCCCGGACTCAGCGGGGGGGTATCCACGCAGTATTTT. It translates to CASSPPGLSGGVSTQYF. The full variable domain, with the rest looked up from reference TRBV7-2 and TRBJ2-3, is GAGVSQSPSNKVTEKGKDVELRCDPISGHTALYWYRQSLGQGLEFLIYFQGNSAPDKSGLPSDRFSAERTGGSVSTLTIQRTQQEDSAVYLCASSPPGLSGGVSTQYFGPGTRLTVL.